This T cell receptor (beta chain) stems from a study of T cells in Graves' hyperthyroidism and ophthalmopathy (dated by TCRdb to the late 2010s). Background on the whole study: Peripheral blood samples were taken at the time of initial diagnosis, prior to any treatment. A discovery cohort of roughly 100 patients, roughly 45 with Graves' ophthalmopathy and 57 with stable Graves' hyperthyroidism, was used to find distinguishing TCR V-J signatures. Prospective prediction of ophthalmopathy was tested in an independent validation cohort consisting of 18 hyperthyroidism patients and more than 15 patients who later progressed to ophthalmopathy. For training and testing, the 100 or so patients in the discovery cohort were randomly divided in a 7:3 ratio. Thyroid tissue and blood T-cell repertoires from more than five Graves' hyperthyroidism patients were also compared in the study. Once sampling was done, hyperthyroidism patients were given methimazole at a starting dose of 30 mg daily, whereas ophthalmopathy patients were given high-dose intravenous methylprednisolone. According to the paper, TCR Vbeta CDR3 sequencing was carried out on 135 peripheral blood samples, which came from fewer than 50 ophthalmopathy, around 75 hyperthyroidism and approximately 17 progressor patients. The paper as a whole reports these results and caveats: Most expanded thyroid clonotypes (frequency above 0.001) were also detected in blood, suggesting blood repertoires may reflect thyroid immune responses. No statistical method was used to set the sample size in advance, and investigators knew the group allocation. In validation, the model predicted progression to ophthalmopathy with over 60% sensitivity and 72% to 85% specificity, a median of around 6.6 months before onset. In cross-validation, a model built on a 13 V-J signature told ophthalmopathy apart from stable hyperthyroidism with 85% to 90% sensitivity and about 81% specificity, and in testing the same model reached 80%/75%.

CDR1 GTSNPN and CDR2 SVGIG are derived from the germline V gene (reference sequence). V loses 1 base, J loses 2 bases, and the germline ends lie 15 bases apart. From cysteine to phenylalanine, the CDR3 is 16 amino acids long. Just CDR3 DNA is preserved here, 48 bases in frame from base 1. This clonotype was seen repeatedly, ten times or more. Its antigen remains undetermined. Base quality data are lacking; no much larger clone is found one base away. TCR beta CDR3 regions were amplified from RNA transcripts. A first-round RT-PCR of the TCR CDR3 used the HTBI primer set with the Qiagen OneStep RT-PCR kit. Libraries were constructed in a second round of multiplex PCR, after which size selection and purification were performed. The libraries were sequenced on an Illumina HiSeq2000 using paired-end 100 bp reads. The published analysis was carried out like this. SOAPnuke was used to process the raw data, throwing out any read that contained adapters or uncalled bases, had a mean Phred below 15, or lacked an exact constant-primer or identifier match. COPE v1.2.5 was used to merge high-quality paired reads, and clonotypes were defined as unique nucleotide sequences. MiTCR v1.1 was used to align the clonotypes against IMGT TRBV, TRBD and TRBJ reference segments. The analysis included only V-J combinations with a frequency above 0.0001, which together covered 99.2% of the repertoires. A TCS score was defined as the ratio between F50 (clonal expansion) and ExV (chaos), using BLOSUM62-based TCRdist between CDR3 peptides within each V-J. Welch's t-statistics and random forest reduced around 510 V-J features to 13, which were used in a naive Bayes classifier (R e1071). TCRdb reprocessed the public reads (quality trimming at Q25 with fastp, clone calling with MiXCR) and kept in-frame beta chains. Merged by CDR3 protein, the rows form single entries marked with the most common genes and DNA. The V and J calls here are based on TCRdb, not the publication. The sample data list roughly 420,000 distinct CDR3 sequences, and roughly an eighth of these were observed just once. 5.3% of the sample is held by the ten biggest clonotypes.

Stable Graves' hyperthyroidism was defined as the absence of progression to ophthalmopathy over 18 months of follow-up. Hyperthyroidism patients were newly diagnosed, had a disease duration of under 2 months, and were aged 18 to 65 years. Exclusion was applied to patients with uncontrolled infections, other autoimmune diseases, pregnancy or lactation. Diagnoses were established on the basis of clinical symptoms, serum thyroxine and TRAb, thyroid ultrasound, and orbital computed tomography. Ficoll-Paque density gradient centrifugation was used to isolate PBMCs from 8.5 to 10 ml of fresh peripheral blood. Total RNA was extracted with Trizol reagent, and quality was checked on an Agilent 2100 Bioanalyzer.

The specimen sequenced was blood. The rearranged chain carries TRBV30 and TRBJ1-5; the D gene is unclear. The sequence was obtained from a woman under 30 with Graves' hyperthyroidism. CDR3 sequence: CAWSDNGIYGNQPQHF. The DNA is as follows: TGTGCCTGGAGTGATAACGGGATTTATGGCAATCAGCCCCAGCATTTT.